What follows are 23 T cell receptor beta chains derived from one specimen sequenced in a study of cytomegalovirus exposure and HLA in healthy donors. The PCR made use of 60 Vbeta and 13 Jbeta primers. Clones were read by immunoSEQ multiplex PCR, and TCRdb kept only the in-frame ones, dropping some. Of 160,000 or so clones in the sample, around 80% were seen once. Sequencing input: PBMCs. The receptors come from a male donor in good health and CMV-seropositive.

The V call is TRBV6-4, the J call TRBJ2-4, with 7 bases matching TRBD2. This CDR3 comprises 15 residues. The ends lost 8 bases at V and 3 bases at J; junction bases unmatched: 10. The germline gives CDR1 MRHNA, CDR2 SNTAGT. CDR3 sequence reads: CASSRGGRLKNIQYF. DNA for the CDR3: TGTGCCAGCTCCCGGGGAGGGCGGCTCAAAAACATTCAGTACTTC.

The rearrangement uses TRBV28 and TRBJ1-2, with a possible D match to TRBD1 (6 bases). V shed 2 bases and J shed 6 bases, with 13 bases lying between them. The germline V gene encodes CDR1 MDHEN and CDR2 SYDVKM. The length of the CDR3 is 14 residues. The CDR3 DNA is TGTGCCAGCAGTTTAGCGGGGGGGCTGGATGGCTACACCTTC. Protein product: CASSLAGGLDGYTF.

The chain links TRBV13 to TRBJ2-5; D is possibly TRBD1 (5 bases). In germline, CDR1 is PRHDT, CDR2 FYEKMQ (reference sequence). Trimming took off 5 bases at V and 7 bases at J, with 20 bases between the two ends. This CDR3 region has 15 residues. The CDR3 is CASSPTGLGAGTQYF. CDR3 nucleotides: TGTGCCAGCAGCCCCACAGGTTTAGGAGCAGGGACCCAGTACTTC.

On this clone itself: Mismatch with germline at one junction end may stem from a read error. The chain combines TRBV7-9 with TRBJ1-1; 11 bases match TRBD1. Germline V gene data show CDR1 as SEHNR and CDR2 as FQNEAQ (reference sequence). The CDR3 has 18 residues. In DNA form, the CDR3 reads TGTTCCAGCAGCTTCCGGGACAGGGGGACGGCGGTAGACACTGAAGCTTTCTTT. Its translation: CSSSFRDRGTAVDTEAFF.

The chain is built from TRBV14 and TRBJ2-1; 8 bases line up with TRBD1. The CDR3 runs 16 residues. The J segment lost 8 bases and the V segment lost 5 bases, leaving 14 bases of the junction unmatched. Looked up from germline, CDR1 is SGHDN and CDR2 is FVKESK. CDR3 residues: CASSKTGTGWVDEQFF. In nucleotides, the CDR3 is TGTGCCAGCAGCAAAACGGGGACAGGATGGGTGGATGAGCAGTTCTTC.

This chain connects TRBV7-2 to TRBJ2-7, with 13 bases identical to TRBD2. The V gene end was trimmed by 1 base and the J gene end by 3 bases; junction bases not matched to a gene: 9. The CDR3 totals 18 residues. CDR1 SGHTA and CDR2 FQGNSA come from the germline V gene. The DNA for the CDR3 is TGTGCCAGCAGCTTAGATGGACTAGCGGGAGTTAAGGGCTACGAGCAGTACTTC. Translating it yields CASSLDGLAGVKGYEQYF.

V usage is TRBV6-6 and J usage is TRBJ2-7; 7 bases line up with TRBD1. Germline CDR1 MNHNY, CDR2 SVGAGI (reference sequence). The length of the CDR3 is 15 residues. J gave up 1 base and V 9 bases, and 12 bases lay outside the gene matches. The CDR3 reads CASNEAGTVSYEQYF. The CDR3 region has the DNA TGTGCCAGTAATGAGGCAGGGACAGTTTCCTACGAGCAGTACTTC.

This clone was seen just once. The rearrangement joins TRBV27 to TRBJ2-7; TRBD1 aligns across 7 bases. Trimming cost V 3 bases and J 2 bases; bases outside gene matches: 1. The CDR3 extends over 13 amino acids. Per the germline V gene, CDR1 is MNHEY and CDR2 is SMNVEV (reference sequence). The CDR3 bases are TGTGCCAGCAGTTTGGGACAGACCTACGAGCAGTACTTC. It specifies CASSLGQTYEQYF.

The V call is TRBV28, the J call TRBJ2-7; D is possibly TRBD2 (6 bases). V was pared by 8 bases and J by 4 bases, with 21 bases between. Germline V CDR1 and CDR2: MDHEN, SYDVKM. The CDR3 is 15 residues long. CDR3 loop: CASHPGSRLRYEQYF. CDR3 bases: TGTGCCAGCCACCCCGGGAGCCGGTTAAGGTACGAGCAGTACTTC.

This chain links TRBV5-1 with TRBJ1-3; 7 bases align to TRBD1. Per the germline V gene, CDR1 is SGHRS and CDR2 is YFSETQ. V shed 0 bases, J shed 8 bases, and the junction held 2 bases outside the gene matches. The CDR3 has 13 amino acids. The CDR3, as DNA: TGCGCCAGCAGCTTGGACAGGGGATACACCATATATTTT. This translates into CASSLDRGYTIYF.

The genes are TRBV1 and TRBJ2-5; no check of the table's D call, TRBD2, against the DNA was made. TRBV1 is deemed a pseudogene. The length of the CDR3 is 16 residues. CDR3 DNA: TGCACCAGCTGCGCTAGCGAGCGGGAGAGACGAGAGACCCAGTACTTC. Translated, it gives CTSCASERERRETQYF.

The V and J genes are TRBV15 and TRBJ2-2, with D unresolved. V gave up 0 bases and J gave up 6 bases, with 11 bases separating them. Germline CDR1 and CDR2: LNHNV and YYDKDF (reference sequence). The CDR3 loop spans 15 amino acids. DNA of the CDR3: TGTGCCACCAGCAGAGATGTGGAGCAACCCGGGGAGCTGTTTTTT. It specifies CATSRDVEQPGELFF.

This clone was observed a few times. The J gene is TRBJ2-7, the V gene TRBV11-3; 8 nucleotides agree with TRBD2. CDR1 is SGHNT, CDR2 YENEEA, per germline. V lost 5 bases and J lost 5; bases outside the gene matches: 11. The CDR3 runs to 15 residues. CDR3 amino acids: CASSREASGHHEQYF. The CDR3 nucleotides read TGTGCCAGCAGCCGCGAGGCTAGCGGGCACCACGAGCAGTACTTC.

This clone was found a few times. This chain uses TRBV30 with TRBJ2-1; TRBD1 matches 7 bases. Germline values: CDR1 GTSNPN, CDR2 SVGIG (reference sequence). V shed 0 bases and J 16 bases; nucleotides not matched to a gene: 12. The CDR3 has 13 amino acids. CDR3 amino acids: CAWSVGLGQYEFF. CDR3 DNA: TGTGCCTGGAGTGTCGGACTGGGACAGTATGAATTCTTC.

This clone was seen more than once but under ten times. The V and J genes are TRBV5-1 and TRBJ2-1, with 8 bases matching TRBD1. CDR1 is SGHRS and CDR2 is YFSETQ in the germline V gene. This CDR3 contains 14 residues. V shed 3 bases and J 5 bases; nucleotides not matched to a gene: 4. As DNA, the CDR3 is TGCGCCAGCAGCTGGGGACAGGTCGACAATGAGCAGTTCTTC. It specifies CASSWGQVDNEQFF.

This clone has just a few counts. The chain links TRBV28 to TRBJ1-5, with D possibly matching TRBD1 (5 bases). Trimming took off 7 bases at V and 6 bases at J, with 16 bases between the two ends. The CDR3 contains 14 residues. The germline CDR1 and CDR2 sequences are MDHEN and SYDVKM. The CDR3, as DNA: TGTGCCAGCATTAATACAGGCCTCAGTCAGCCCCAGCATTTT. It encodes CASINTGLSQPQHF.

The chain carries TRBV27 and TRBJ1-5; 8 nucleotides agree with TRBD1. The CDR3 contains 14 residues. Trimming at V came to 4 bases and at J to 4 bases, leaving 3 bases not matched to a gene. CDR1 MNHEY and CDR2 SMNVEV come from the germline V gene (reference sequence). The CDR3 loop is CASSYQGANQPQHF. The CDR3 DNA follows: TGTGCCAGCAGTTACCAGGGGGCAAATCAGCCCCAGCATTTT.

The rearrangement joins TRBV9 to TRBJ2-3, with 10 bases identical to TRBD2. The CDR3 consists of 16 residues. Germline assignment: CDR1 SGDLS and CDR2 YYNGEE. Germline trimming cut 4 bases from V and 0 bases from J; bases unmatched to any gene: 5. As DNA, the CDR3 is TGTGCCAGCAGCCCCCGAGCGGGGGGGAGCACAGATACGCAGTATTTT. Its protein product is CASSPRAGGSTDTQYF.

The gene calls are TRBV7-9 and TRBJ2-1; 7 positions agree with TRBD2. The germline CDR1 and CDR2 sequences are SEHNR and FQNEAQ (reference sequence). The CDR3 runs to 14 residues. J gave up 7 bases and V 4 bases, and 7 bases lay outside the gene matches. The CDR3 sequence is CASSSGLVGNEQFF. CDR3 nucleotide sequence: TGTGCCAGCAGCTCAGGACTAGTGGGGAATGAGCAGTTCTTC.

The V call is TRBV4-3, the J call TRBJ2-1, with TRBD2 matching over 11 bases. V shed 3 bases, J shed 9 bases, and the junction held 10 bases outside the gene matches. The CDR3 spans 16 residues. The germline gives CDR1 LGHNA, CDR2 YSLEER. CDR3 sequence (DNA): TGCGCCAGCAGCCATTCGGGACTAGCGGTTTTCGCTGAGCAGTTCTTC. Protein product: CASSHSGLAVFAEQFF.

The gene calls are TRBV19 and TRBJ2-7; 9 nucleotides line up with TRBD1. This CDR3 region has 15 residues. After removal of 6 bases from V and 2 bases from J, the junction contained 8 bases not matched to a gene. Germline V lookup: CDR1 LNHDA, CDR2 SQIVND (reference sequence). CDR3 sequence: CASSPRGTGPYEQYF. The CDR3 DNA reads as TGTGCCAGTAGCCCCCGAGGGACAGGGCCCTACGAGCAGTACTTC.

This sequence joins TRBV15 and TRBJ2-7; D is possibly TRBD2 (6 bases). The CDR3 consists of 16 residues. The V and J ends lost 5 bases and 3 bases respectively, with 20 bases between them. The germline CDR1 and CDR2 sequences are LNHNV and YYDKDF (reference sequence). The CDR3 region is CATSDGKWDSLYEQYF. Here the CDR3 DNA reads TGTGCCACCAGCGATGGGAAGTGGGACTCCCTCTACGAGCAGTACTTC.

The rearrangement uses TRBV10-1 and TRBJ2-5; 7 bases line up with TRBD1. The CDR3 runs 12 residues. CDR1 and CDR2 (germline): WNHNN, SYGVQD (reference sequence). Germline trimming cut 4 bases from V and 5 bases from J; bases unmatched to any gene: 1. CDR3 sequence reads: CASSATGETQYF. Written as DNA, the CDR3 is TGCGCCAGCAGTGCGACAGGGGAGACCCAGTACTTC.